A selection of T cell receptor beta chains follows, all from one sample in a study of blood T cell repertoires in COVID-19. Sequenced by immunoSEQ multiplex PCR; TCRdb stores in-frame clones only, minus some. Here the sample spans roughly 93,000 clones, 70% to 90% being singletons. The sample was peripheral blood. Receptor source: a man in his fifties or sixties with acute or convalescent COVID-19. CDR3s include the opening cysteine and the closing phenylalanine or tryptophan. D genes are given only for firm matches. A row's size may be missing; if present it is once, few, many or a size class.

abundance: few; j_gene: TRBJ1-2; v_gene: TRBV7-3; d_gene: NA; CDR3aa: CASSGSTDNGYTF; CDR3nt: TGTGCCAGCAGCGGGTCCACAGATAACGGCTACACCTTC
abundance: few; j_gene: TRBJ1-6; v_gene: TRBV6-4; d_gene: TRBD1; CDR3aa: CASSEGTGDNSPLHF; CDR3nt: TGTGCCAGCAGTGAGGGGACAGGGGATAATTCACCCCTCCACTTT
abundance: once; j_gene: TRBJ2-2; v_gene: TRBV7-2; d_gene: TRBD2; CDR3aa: CASGNAGGNTGELFF; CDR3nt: TGTGCCAGCGGTAATGCGGGGGGGAACACCGGGGAGCTGTTTTTT
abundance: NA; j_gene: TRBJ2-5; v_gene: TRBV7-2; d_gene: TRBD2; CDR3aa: CASTLGTLAGTQYF; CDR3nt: TGTGCCAGCACCCTAGGGACTTTAGCGGGGACCCAGTACTTC
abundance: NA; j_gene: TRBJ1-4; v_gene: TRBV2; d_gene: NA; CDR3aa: CASTWSASNEKLFF; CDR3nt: TGTGCCAGCACCTGGAGTGCCAGTAATGAAAAACTGTTTTTT
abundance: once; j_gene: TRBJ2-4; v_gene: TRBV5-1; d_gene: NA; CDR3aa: CASSLGAGSGNIQYF; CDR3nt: TGCGCCAGCAGCTTGGGGGCTGGAAGTGGAAACATTCAGTACTTC
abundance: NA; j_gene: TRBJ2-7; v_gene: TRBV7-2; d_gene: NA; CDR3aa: CASSRRWTGSGLGYEQYF; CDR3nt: TGTGCCAGCAGCAGACGATGGACAGGCTCGGGACTCGGTTACGAGCAGTACTTC
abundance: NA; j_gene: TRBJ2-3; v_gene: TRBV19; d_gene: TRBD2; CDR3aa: CASSIWTRASTDTQYF; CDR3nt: TGTGCCAGTAGTATTTGGACTAGAGCTAGCACAGATACGCAGTATTTT
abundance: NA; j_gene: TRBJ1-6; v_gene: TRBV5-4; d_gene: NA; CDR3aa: CASRYGSGAGDSPLHF; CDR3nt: TGTGCCAGCAGATACGGGTCTGGGGCCGGAGATTCACCCCTCCACTTT
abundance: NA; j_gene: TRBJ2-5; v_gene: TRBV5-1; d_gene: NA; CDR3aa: CASSGVPGHQETQYF; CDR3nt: TGCGCCAGCAGCGGAGTGCCGGGACATCAAGAGACCCAGTACTTC
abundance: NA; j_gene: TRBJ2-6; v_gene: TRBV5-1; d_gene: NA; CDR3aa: CASSLAAIQQGRSGANVLTF; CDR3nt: TGCGCCAGCAGCTTGGCCGCTATCCAGCAGGGGCGGTCTGGGGCCAACGTCCTGACTTTC
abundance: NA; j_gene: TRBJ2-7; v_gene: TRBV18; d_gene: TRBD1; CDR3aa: CASSPPGTGTYEQYF; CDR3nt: TGTGCCAGCTCACCGCCCGGGACAGGGACCTACGAGCAGTACTTC
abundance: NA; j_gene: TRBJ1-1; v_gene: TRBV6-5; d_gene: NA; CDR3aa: CASRRQGNTEAFF; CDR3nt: TGTGCCAGCAGACGCCAGGGTAACACTGAAGCTTTCTTT
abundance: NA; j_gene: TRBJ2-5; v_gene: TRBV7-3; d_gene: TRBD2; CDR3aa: CASSVSGDQETQYF; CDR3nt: TGTGCCAGCAGCGTTAGCGGGGACCAAGAGACCCAGTACTTC
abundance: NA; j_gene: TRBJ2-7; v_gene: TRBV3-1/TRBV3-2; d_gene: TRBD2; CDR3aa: CASTHRTSGGVVYEQYF; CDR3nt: TGTGCCAGCACCCACAGGACGAGCGGGGGGGTTGTTTACGAGCAGTACTTC
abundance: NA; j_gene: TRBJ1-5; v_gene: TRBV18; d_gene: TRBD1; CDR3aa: CASSRTGTGGSGNQPQHF; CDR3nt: TGTGCCAGCTCACGAACCGGGACAGGGGGTTCGGGCAATCAGCCCCAGCATTTT
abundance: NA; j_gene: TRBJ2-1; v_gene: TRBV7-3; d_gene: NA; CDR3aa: CASSLQGGEQFF; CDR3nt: TGTGCCAGCAGCCTACAGGGTGGTGAGCAGTTCTTC
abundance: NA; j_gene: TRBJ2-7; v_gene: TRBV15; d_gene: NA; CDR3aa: CATSRPPGGQIYEQYF; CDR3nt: TGTGCCACCAGCAGACCTCCCGGGGGACAGATCTACGAGCAGTACTTC
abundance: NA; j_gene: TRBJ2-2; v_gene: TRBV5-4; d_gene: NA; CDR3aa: CASSLNTQAGELFF; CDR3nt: TGTGCCAGCAGCCTCAATACCCAGGCCGGGGAGCTGTTTTTT
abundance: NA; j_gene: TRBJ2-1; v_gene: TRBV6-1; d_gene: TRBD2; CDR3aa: CASSEARRGLAGGYNNEQFF; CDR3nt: TGTGCCAGCAGTGAAGCGCGAAGAGGACTAGCGGGGGGCTACAACAATGAGCAGTTCTTC
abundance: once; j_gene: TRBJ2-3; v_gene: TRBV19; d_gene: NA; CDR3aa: CASSIRGGTSDTQYF; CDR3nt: TGTGCCAGTAGTATTAGGGGGGGGACGTCAGATACGCAGTATTTT
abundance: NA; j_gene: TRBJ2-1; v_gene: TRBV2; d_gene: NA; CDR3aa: CASTPLGAGNEQFF; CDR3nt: TGTGCCAGCACCCCCTTAGGGGCCGGGAATGAGCAGTTCTTC
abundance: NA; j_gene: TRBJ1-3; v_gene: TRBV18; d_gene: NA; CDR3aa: CASSPSEVPGSGNTIYF; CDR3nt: TGTGCCAGCTCACCGAGCGAAGTCCCAGGGTCTGGAAACACCATATATTTT
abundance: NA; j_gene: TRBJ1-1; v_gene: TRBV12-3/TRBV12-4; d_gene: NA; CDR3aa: CASSTQQNTEAFF; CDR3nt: TGTGCCAGCAGTACCCAACAGAACACTGAAGCTTTCTTT
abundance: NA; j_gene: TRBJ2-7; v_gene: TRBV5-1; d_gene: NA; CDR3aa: CASSLTTPGEQYF; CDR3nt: TGCGCCAGCAGCTTGACAACACCGGGCGAGCAGTACTTC
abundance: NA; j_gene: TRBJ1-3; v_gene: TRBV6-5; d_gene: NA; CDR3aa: CASSYSRTGNTIYF; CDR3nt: TGTGCCAGCAGTTATTCCAGGACTGGAAACACCATATATTTT
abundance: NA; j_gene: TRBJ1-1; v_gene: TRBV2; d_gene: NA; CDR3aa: CASAEHDTNTEAFF; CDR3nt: TGTGCCAGCGCAGAGCATGACACGAACACTGAAGCTTTCTTT
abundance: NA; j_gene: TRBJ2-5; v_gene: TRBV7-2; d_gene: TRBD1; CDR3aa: CASSLARGRRETQYF; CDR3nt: TGTGCCAGCAGCTTAGCCAGGGGGCGCCGGGAGACCCAGTACTTC
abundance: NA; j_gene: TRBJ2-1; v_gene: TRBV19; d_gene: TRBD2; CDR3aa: CASSGLAGFHEQFF; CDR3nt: TGTGCCAGTAGCGGACTAGCGGGGTTTCATGAGCAGTTCTTC
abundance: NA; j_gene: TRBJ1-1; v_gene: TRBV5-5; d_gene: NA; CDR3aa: CASSLSGDKAFF; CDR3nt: TGTGCCAGCAGCTTGAGCGGGGATAAAGCTTTCTTT
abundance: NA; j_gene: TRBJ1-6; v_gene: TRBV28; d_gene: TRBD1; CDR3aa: CASSHRQGSGSPLHF; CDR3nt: TGTGCCAGCAGTCACAGACAGGGGTCGGGCTCACCCCTCCACTTT
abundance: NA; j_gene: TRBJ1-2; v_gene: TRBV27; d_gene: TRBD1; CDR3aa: CASSLVGGTYGYTF; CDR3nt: TGTGCCAGCAGTTTAGTAGGGGGCACTTATGGCTACACCTTC
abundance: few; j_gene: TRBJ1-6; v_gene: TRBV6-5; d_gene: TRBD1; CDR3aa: CASSYPGGSSPLHF; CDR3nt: TGTGCCAGCAGTTACCCAGGGGGCAGTTCACCCCTCCACTTT
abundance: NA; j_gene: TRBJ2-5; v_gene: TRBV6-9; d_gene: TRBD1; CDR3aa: CASSSGTGGETQYF; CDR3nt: TGTGCCAGCAGTTCAGGGACAGGGGGAGAGACCCAGTACTTC
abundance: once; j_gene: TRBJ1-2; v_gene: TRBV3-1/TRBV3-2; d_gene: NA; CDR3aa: CASSQGDGAYGYTF; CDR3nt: TGTGCCAGCAGCCAAGGAGACGGAGCTTATGGCTACACCTTC
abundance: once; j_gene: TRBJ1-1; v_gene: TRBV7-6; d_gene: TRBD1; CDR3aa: CASSPTGGRGTEAFF; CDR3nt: TGTGCCAGCAGCCCCACAGGGGGCCGCGGCACTGAAGCTTTCTTT
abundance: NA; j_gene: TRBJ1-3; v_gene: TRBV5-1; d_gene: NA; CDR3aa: CASSLNGQTGNTIYF; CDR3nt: TGCGCCAGCAGCCTCAATGGGCAGACTGGAAACACCATATATTTT
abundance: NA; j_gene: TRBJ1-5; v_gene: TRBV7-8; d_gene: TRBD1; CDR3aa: CASSLAGAGGQPQHF; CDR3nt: TGTGCCAGCAGCTTAGCAGGGGCAGGGGGTCAGCCCCAGCATTTT
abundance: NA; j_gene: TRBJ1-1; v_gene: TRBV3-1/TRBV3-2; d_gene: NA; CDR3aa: CASSQTGRTEAFF; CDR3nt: TGTGCCAGCAGCCAAACGGGGAGAACTGAAGCTTTCTTT